This passage covers 30 T cell receptor beta chains from one sample sequenced in a study of T cells expressing NK-cell markers. TCRdb reprocessed the 5' RACE reads and keeps a single row for each CDR3 protein, giving no DNA. Recorded for this sample: about 410,000 distinct CDR3 sequences. The source material was blood T cells: a sorted CD56 or NKG2C T cell subset, CD4+ or CD8+ T cells, or bulk PBMC T cells (not recorded which). These receptors came from a woman aged 45-60 years in good health.

The CDR3 here is CASSLVLGGHNEQFF. V and J are TRBV5-1 and TRBJ2-1. The CDR3 runs 15 residues. Per the germline V gene, CDR1 is SGHRS and CDR2 is YFSETQ.

J is TRBJ2-1 and V is TRBV10-3; there is no DNA to check the TCRdb D call of TRBD1. CDR3 length: 14 residues. CDR1 is ENHRY, CDR2 SYGVKD, per germline. CDR3 in amino acids: CAITGDRSYNEQFF.

The rearrangement links TRBV12-3 or TRBV12-4 to TRBJ2-1; TCRdb indicates TRBD1, and absent DNA this call remains unverified. The CDR3 extends over 15 amino acids. CDR3 residues: CASRRTGVDYNEQFF.

The genes are TRBV20-1 and TRBJ2-3; TCRdb selects TRBD2, and the lack of DNA leaves this call unchecked. There are 14 residues in the CDR3. Germline V gene sequence: CDR1 DFQATT, CDR2 SNEGSKA (reference sequence). The CDR3 sequence: CSARRAENTDTQYF.

This chain connects TRBV5-1 to TRBJ2-5; as DNA is missing, the TRBD2 call by TCRdb cannot be tested. This CDR3 has 15 amino acids. CDR1 and CDR2 (germline): SGHRS, YFSETQ. Here the CDR3 reads CASSLAEGRGETQYF. Variable domain in full (rest from reference TRBV5-1 and TRBJ2-5): KAGVTQTPRYLIKTRGQQVTLSCSPISGHRSVSWYQQTPGQGLQFLFEYFSETQRNKGNFPGRFSGRQFSNSRSEMNVSTLELGDSALYLCASSLAEGRGETQYFGPGTRLLVL.

The rearrangement links TRBV12-3 or TRBV12-4 to TRBJ2-1; the TRBD2 assignment by TCRdb is unverifiable without DNA. This CDR3 region has 11 residues. The CDR3 sequence: CASSFGGGQFF.

V is TRBV7-7 and J is TRBJ2-2; the D call of TRBD1 rests on TCRdb alone, since no DNA is present to check it. The CDR3 spans 16 residues. Germline V gene sequence: CDR1 SSHAT, CDR2 FNYEAQ (reference sequence). The CDR3 protein is CASSLERDRGTGELFF.

The CDR3 loop is CASSQDPAGDDEQFF. The chain combines TRBV3-1 with TRBJ2-1; TCRdb reports TRBD2, a call that lacks DNA to check it against. This CDR3 contains 15 residues. Germline V gene data show CDR1 as LGHDT and CDR2 as YNNKEL (reference sequence).

The rearrangement uses TRBV10-3 and TRBJ2-5; TCRdb returns TRBD1, unconfirmable since there is no DNA. The CDR3 is 16 amino acids. Germline CDR1 and CDR2: ENHRY and SYGVKD. CDR3 sequence: CAISEGGQSFLETQYF.

This chain's CDR3 is CAISPGTGTDTQYF. The chain is built from TRBV10-3 and TRBJ2-3; there is no DNA to check the TCRdb D call of TRBD1. CDR3 size: 14 residues. Germline CDR1 and CDR2: ENHRY and SYGVKD.

The chain has TRBV20-1 and TRBJ2-5. The germline gives CDR1 DFQATT, CDR2 SNEGSKA (reference sequence). CDR3 size: 14 residues. This CDR3 reads CSARLVRNPEAQYF.

V and J are TRBV3-1 and TRBJ2-2; TCRdb's assignment of TRBD2 cannot be checked, as there is no DNA. Germline V lookup: CDR1 LGHDT, CDR2 YNNKEL (reference sequence). The CDR3 has 16 residues. The CDR3 loop reads CASSHTSGVNTGELFF.

The chain recombines TRBV30 with TRBJ2-2; TCRdb's D call, TRBD2, is unchecked because there is no DNA. The CDR3 runs to 15 residues. Per germline, CDR1 GTSNPN and CDR2 SVGIG (reference sequence). The CDR3 loop is CAWRPRGTSTGELFF.

This chain connects TRBV20-1 to TRBJ2-1; with no DNA, the TCRdb D assignment of TRBD2 cannot be verified. The CDR3 totals 18 residues. Germline V gene sequence: CDR1 DFQATT, CDR2 SNEGSKA (reference sequence). CDR3 region: CSASGTSGRLSSYNEQFF.

V is TRBV12-3 or TRBV12-4 and J is TRBJ2-7. CDR3 length equals 11 residues. Here the CDR3 reads CASSLLGEQYF.

This chain links TRBV5-6 with TRBJ2-2; TCRdb reports TRBD2, a call that lacks DNA to check it against. Germline values: CDR1 SGHDT, CDR2 YYEEEE. The CDR3 spans 15 residues. The CDR3 loop is CASSFPPENTGELFF.

The chain recombines TRBV20-1 with TRBJ2-5; TCRdb's D call of TRBD2 is untestable without DNA. Germline V gene data show CDR1 as DFQATT and CDR2 as SNEGSKA (reference sequence). The CDR3 runs 17 residues. CDR3 loop: CSASGSGRTYSQETQYF.

The chain uses TRBV20-1 and TRBJ2-2; TCRdb picks TRBD1, but there is no DNA to check that call. There are 15 residues in the CDR3. Germline CDR1 DFQATT, CDR2 SNEGSKA (reference sequence). CDR3: CSARGAGRFTGELFF.

This sequence joins TRBV11-2 and TRBJ2-7. CDR3 length: 14 residues. The V gene's germline CDR1 is SGHAT and CDR2 FQNNGV. CDR3 loop: CASSLVDDSYEQYF.

The chain is built from TRBV11-2 and TRBJ2-7; TCRdb's D call, TRBD2, is unchecked because there is no DNA. The CDR3 covers 16 residues. Germline V lookup: CDR1 SGHAT, CDR2 FQNNGV. CDR3 residues: CASSLDGGGSSYEQYF.

The chain uses TRBV9 and TRBJ2-7; TCRdb proposes TRBD2, but this gene call is untestable without DNA. The CDR3 is made up of 17 amino acids. Germline CDR1 is SGDLS and CDR2 is YYNGEE. The chain's CDR3 is CASSARGLAGGYDEQYF.

The CDR3: CASSQAGASEQFF. The rearrangement links TRBV5-1 to TRBJ2-1; no DNA is available, so the TRBD2 call from TCRdb remains unchecked. This CDR3 is built from 13 residues. Germline V gene sequence: CDR1 SGHRS, CDR2 YFSETQ.

The chain recombines TRBV5-1 with TRBJ1-6; the TCRdb D gene call, TRBD1, has no DNA to confirm it. Germline V gives CDR1 SGHRS, CDR2 YFSETQ. This CDR3 comprises 17 residues. The CDR3 protein is CASSLGAPDRGSSPLHF.

V usage is TRBV9 and J usage is TRBJ2-1; with no DNA, the TCRdb D assignment of TRBD1 cannot be verified. Germline values: CDR1 SGDLS, CDR2 YYNGEE. The CDR3 is 13 residues long. CDR3 protein: CASSVEGGSEAFF.

V is TRBV11-2 and J is TRBJ2-7. CDR1 and CDR2 from the germline V gene are SGHAT and FQNNGV. The CDR3 covers 11 residues. The CDR3 region is CASSQYSGQYF.

This chain joins TRBV30 and TRBJ2-7; TCRdb's D call, TRBD2, is unchecked because there is no DNA. CDR1 and CDR2 from the germline V gene are GTSNPN and SVGIG (reference sequence). This CDR3 has 14 residues. This CDR3 reads CAWSAGGSGYEQYF.

J is TRBJ2-7 and V is TRBV24-1; TCRdb selects TRBD2, and the lack of DNA leaves this call unchecked. Germline CDR1 reads KGHDR; CDR2 reads SFDVKD. The CDR3 has 13 residues. CDR3 sequence: CATSAAGADEQYF.

This chain uses TRBV6-6 with TRBJ1-4; TCRdb names TRBD1, which stays unverified in the absence of DNA. The CDR3 sequence is 15 residues long. Germline lookup yields CDR1 MNHNY and CDR2 SVGAGI (reference sequence). The CDR3 region is CASANGDKWGEKLFF.

This chain connects TRBV3-1 to TRBJ2-5; the D gene TCRdb calls, TRBD2, cannot be checked with no DNA. Germline CDR1 and CDR2: LGHDT and YNNKEL (reference sequence). CDR3 length: 15 residues. This CDR3 reads CASSQGGLIKETQYF.

The chain recombines TRBV3-1 with TRBJ1-1; TCRdb designates TRBD1, a call that cannot be tested without DNA. This CDR3 region has 14 residues. Germline V gives CDR1 LGHDT, CDR2 YNNKEL (reference sequence). The CDR3 protein is CASSLTDRGTEAFF.